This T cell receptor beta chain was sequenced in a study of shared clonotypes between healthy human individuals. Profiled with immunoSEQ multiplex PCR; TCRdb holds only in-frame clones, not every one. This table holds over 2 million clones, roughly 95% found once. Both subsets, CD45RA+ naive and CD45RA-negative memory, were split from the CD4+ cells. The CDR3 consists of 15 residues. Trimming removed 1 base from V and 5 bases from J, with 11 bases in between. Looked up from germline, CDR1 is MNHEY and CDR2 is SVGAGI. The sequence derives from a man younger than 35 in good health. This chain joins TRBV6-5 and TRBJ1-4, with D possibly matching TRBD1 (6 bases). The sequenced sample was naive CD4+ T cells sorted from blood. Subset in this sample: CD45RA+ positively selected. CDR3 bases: TGTGCCAGCAGTTACTTCGGGGGGCCCAATGAAAAACTGTTTTTT. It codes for CASSYFGGPNEKLFF.